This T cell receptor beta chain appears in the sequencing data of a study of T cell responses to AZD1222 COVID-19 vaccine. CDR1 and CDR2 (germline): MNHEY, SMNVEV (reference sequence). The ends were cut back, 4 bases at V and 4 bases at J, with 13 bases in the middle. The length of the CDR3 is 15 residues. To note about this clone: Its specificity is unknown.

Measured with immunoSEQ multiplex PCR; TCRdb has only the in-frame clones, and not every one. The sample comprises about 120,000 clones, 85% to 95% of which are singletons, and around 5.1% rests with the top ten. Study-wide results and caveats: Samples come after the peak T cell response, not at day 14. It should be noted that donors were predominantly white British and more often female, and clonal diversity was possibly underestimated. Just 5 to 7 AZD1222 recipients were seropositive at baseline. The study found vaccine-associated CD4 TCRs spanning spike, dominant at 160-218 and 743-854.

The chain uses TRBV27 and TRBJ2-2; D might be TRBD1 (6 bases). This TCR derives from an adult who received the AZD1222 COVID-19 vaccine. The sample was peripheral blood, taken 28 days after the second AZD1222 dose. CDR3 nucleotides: TGTGCCAGCAGTTGGGACACTGGAGGCACCGGGGAGCTGTTTTTT. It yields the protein CASSWDTGGTGELFF.